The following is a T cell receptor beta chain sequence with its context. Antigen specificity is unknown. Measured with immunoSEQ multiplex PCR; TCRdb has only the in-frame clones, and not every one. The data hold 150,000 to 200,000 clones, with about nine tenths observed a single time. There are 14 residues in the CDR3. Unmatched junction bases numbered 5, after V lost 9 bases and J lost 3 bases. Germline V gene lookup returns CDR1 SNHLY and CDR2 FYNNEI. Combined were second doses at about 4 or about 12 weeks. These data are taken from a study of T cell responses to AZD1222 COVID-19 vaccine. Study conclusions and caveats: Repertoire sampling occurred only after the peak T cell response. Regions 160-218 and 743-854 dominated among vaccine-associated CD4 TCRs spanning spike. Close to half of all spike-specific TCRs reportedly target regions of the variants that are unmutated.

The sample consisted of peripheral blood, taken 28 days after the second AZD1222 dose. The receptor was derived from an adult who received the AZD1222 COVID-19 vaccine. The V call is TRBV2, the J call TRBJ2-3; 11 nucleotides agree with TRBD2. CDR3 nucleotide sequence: TGTGCCAGATCTAGCGGGAGGCAGACAGATACGCAGTATTTT. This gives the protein CARSSGRQTDTQYF.